This T cell receptor beta chain was captured by sequencing in a study of CD8+ T cells in alopecia areata. Study details: Treated patients were dosed with oral tofacitinib, taking 5 to 10 mg twice daily.

About this clone itself: Antigen: not known.

It was cDNA, reverse transcribed from extracted RNA, that served as the sequencing template. The protocol was immunoSEQ multiplex PCR, while the TCRdb copy is restricted to in-frame clones and leaves out a portion. The sample lists 110,000 to 150,000 clones; 54% were seen once. Broader study findings: An increase in clonality over normal scalp was evident in lesional scalp, especially alopecia totalis/universalis.

Per the germline V gene, CDR1 is MNHEY and CDR2 is SVGAGI. The CDR3 has 11 amino acids. Noted treatment: oral pan-JAK inhibitor, 5-10 mg twice daily. Alopecia areata patients gave lesional scalp punch biopsies and peripheral blood samples. The V call is TRBV6-5, the J call TRBJ1-2; tentative D call: TRBD1 (5 bases). The sequence derives from a human donor with alopecia areata. Material: CD8+ T cells sorted from blood, obtained at week 4, from a patient treated with tofacitinib. The DNA of the CDR3 is TGTGCATCGGGGGGAAACTATGGCTACACCTTC. Encoded protein: CASGGNYGYTF.